The source of this T cell receptor beta chain is a study of blood T cell repertoires in COVID-19 (dated by TCRdb to between 2020 and 2021). Regarding the study in general: Samples from collaborators originated in the United States, Italy and Spain and spanned both the acute and convalescent phases of COVID-19. The prospective study material was composed of cDNA or gDNA derived from T cells, B-cell-depleted T cells, or PBMCs. The dataset comprised deeply sampled blood TCRbeta repertoires from subjects exposed to, actively infected with, or recovered from COVID-19. The repertoires were made available in a free public database intended to serve as a resource for research on the immune response to SARS-CoV-2. Samples were obtained from the ongoing ImmuneRACE study (first 160 participants) and from 1,254 subjects provided by 6 global collaborators. Nearly every sample came with metadata listing a de-identified subject ID, COVID-19 status, age in years and sex. HLA class I and class II types, where available, came from metadata supplied by the sample provider rather than from assay-based typing. Overall study results and their limits: How much clinical and demographic metadata was included differed by source and by participant, and the metadata was provided uncurated.

The collaborating institutions used their own protocols to collect whole blood in K2EDTA tubes. For TCRbeta analysis, collaborators shipped samples in one of three forms: frozen whole blood, isolated PBMCs, or DNA extracted from either of those sample types. Concerning this clone itself: The antigen it binds to is not known. No base quality information exists; no much larger clone differs at one position.

TCRbeta CDR3 regions were amplified from genomic DNA using the immunoSEQ Assay, a bias-controlled multiplex PCR. On the study's bioinformatics: The number of nucleated cells in each sample was estimated from the amplification of reference gene primers within the assay. Sequence reads were collapsed and filtered to measure the absolute abundance of every unique TCRbeta CDR3 rearrangement. Productive Simpson clonality was computed per sample as the square root of Simpson's diversity index over productive rearrangements. What TCRdb holds here is the immuneACCESS table cut down to in-frame rearrangements. Part of the clones is not present; checked against another copy, under half of the missing clones reflect an unresolved V gene, and the others are unexplained. V and J calls and clone size follow that table, whereas D and trimming were derived from the DNA. This sample lists 180,000 or so clones; around 87% were detected once. Clones ranked in the top ten supply almost 1% of the sample.

CDR1 SGHTA and CDR2 FQGNSA are derived from the germline V gene. Deletion took 6 bases off V and 0 bases off J, with a span of 11 bases between the germline ends. Reading from cysteine to phenylalanine, the CDR3 counts 15 amino acids. The only DNA kept is the CDR3, 45 bases in frame from the first base. This sequence originates from a man in his late teens or twenties with acute or convalescent COVID-19. Material for sequencing was peripheral blood. Recombination connected TRBV7-2 to TRBJ1-4; no D gene call is confident. The bases are TGTGCCAGCAGACGAGGAAGCGCAACTAATGAAAAACTGTTTTTT. Translated, it reads CASRRGSATNEKLFF.